The TCR beta chain under discussion was sequenced for a study of cytomegalovirus exposure and HLA in healthy donors. Whole-study context: Of around 400 genotyped donors, roughly 80% grouped in the Caucasian-associated ancestry cluster. Whole-study findings and limits: In an earlier analysis, in several hundred donors, most V segments appeared productive either ~90% or ~30% of the time. Trimming of TCR beta V- and J-genes showed a link, identified in a later analysis, to a missense DCLRE1C variant.

Trimming pared 1 base from V and 5 bases from J, leaving 8 bases between. The germline V gene has CDR1 SGHVS and CDR2 FQNEAQ. This CDR3 is 13 amino acids long. Turning to this clone: Its antigen is still unknown.

Primers for the PCR totalled 60 Vbeta and 13 Jbeta. The method was immunoSEQ multiplex PCR; TCRdb's version includes in-frame clones alone and lacks a portion of them. The sample gives around 68,000 clones, less than 90% of which show up once; around 10% is in the top ten. The TCR comes from a female donor in good health and CMV-seronegative. The chain has TRBV7-8 and TRBJ2-5; D call uncertain. The sequenced sample was PBMCs. DNA for the CDR3: TGTGCCAGCAGCTTAGGAAACAGCGAGACCCAGTACTTC. Translated, it gives CASSLGNSETQYF.